This T cell receptor (beta chain) came from a study of blood T cells in healthy people across ages (dated by TCRdb to the mid-2010s). Study-level background: In model experiments, template switching captured about one uniquely barcoded TCR beta cDNA molecule for every two T cells. To track age-related changes in TCR beta repertoire diversity, the study relied on deep sequencing normalized with unique cDNA molecular identifiers. The donors were divided into four age groups: young (average around 17 years), middle-aged (approximately 42), aged (about 60) and long-lived (roughly 82). Donors of different ages were randomly distributed across sequencing lanes to avoid experimental bias. The study analyzed two additional independent replicas of 1 million unique cDNA reads from the same blood draw for two donors, one aged 18 to 29 and one aged 80 or older. Points the paper makes about the study in general: As age increased, observed TCR beta diversity per million T cells dropped in a roughly linear way, and a significant reduction was already evident by age about 40. Conclusive comparison of naive and antigen-experienced compartments was prevented by the profiling of bulk unsorted PBMCs. Estimates of total diversity based on one million sequenced T cells were considered lower bounds and underestimates. The percentage of naive T cells measured by flow cytometry correlated strongly with observed TCR beta diversity. Compared with the aged group, the long-lived group had more naive CD4+ T cells, fewer expanded clones and increased TCR diversity, a pattern suggesting age selection. Donor CMV infection status was unknown, potentially confounding age-related changes in expanded clonotypes.

Trimming costs V 1 base and J 8 bases, and their ends lie 13 bases apart. The germline V gene sets CDR1 to SGDLS and CDR2 to YYNGEE. Reading from cysteine to phenylalanine, the CDR3 counts 14 amino acids. The kept DNA is CDR3 alone, 42 bases in frame from the first base. The donors were 40 or so Caucasian individuals from Russia, aged 6 to 90 years, who were systemically healthy. Each donor gave ten milliliters of peripheral blood, collected into EDTA-treated Vacutainer tubes. PBMCs were isolated by Ficoll-Paque density-gradient centrifugation, with at least 6.5 million obtained per sample. Total RNA, at least 6 micrograms per sample, was extracted from PBMCs with Trizol reagent. For every donor, flow cytometry on a PBMC aliquot measured the percentage of naive CD45RAhigh/CD27high T cells. With regard to this clonotype: Its antigen remains unidentified. The record has no base qualities; no much larger clone is one base away.

Preparation of the library involved 5' RACE. Sequencing instrument: Illumina HiSeq 2500. A second 7 to 11 cycle PCR used a sample-barcoded 5' primer and a J-beta primer mix. Each TCR beta cDNA molecule received a unique molecular identifier from a template-switch 5' adaptor carrying 12 random nucleotides. At least 3 million CDR3-containing paired-end reads were obtained from each sample. All of the RNA was converted into first-strand cDNA using the Mint cDNA synthesis kit, with a TRBC-specific oligonucleotide serving as the primer. All cDNA was treated with uracil-DNA glycosylase and then went through a first 18-cycle PCR with the universal primers M1SS and BC2_uni_R. Turning to the authors' computational methods: For normalization, 1 million high-quality reads were randomly selected from each sample, with every read carrying a distinct molecular identifier. Instead of being binned into consensus sequences, reads with shared molecular identifiers were discarded. MiTCR, with a Q25 quality threshold and the strictest error-elimination algorithm, was used for CDR3 identification, clonotype clustering and error correction. A nonparametric unseen species model with Euler transformation was used to estimate a lower bound on total TCR beta diversity. TCRdb took the public reads, trimmed them with fastp at Q25, ran MiXCR for clone calling and kept in-frame beta chains. Every distinct CDR3 protein forms one entry, paired with its most common genes and DNA. For this entry, the V and J calls and clone size follow TCRdb and not the study's own pipeline. The sample records approximately 1.5 million distinct CDR3 sequences, 35% to 45% of which are singletons. About 4.1% of the sample is held by the ten biggest clonotypes.

The receptor was derived from a woman under 30 in good health. Source material: blood. The chain joins TRBV9 to TRBJ2-1; no D segment can be confidently identified. This receptor carries the CDR3 CASSVRVSRDEQFF. At the DNA level, the sequence is TGTGCCAGCAGCGTACGGGTTAGCAGAGATGAGCAGTTCTTC.